A selection of T cell receptor beta chains follows, all from one sample in a study. TCRdb fed the RT-PCR reads into MiXCR, producing one record per CDR3 protein. This sample carries almost 700,000 distinct CDR3 sequences, 14% of them seen once, and the ten largest clones take just over 3.5%. Sequencing was performed on memory CD4+ T cells from blood. These receptors were taken from a female donor in good health, serving as a healthy control. Each CDR3 is given with its conserved first and last residue. D genes are given only for firm matches. Rows give clone size only sometimes, using once, few, many, or a class for an expanded clone.

d_call clone_size j_call v_call cdr3_nt cdr3_aa
- many TRBJ1-2 TRBV20-1 TGCAGTGCTAGTCCCCGAAACTATGGCTACACCTTC CSASPRNYGYTF
- - TRBJ1-2 TRBV11-2 TGTGCCAGCACGCCAGACACGACCGCGAACTATGGCTACACCTTC CASTPDTTANYGYTF
- many TRBJ2-1 TRBV12-3/TRBV12-4 TGTGCCAGCAGCACCCCCTACGACAATGAGCAGTTCTTC CASSTPYDNEQFF
TRBD1 - TRBJ2-7 TRBV5-1 TGCGCCAGCAGCTTGGGGGGACAGGGGTTAGGCTACGAGCAGTACTTC CASSLGGQGLGYEQYF
- - TRBJ1-1 TRBV28 TGTGCCAGCAGTTTATGGGGGGGAAACATGAACACTGAAGCTTTCTTT CASSLWGGNMNTEAFF
TRBD1 - TRBJ1-1 TRBV5-5 TGTGCCAGCAGCTTCGGGACAGGGTTGGAAGCTTTCTTT CASSFGTGLEAFF
- many TRBJ1-2 TRBV6-2/TRBV6-3 TGTGCCAGCAGTTACAACATTGGTAACTATGGCTACACCTTC CASSYNIGNYGYTF
TRBD2 - TRBJ2-2 TRBV30 TGTGCCGGTCGGGGGGACTCGCGCACCGGGGAGCTGTTTTTT CAGRGDSRTGELFF
- - TRBJ2-7 TRBV24-1 TGTGCCACCAGTGATCCCGGGACGGGTCAGGAGCAGTACTTC CATSDPGTGQEQYF
TRBD1 - TRBJ2-7 TRBV19 TGTGCCAGTAGTATAGCCCGGACAGGAGCCTACGAGCAGTACTTC CASSIARTGAYEQYF
TRBD1 few TRBJ1-5 TRBV20-1 TGCAGTGCCCCGGACAGGGGGCCATCCCAGCATTTT CSAPDRGPSQHF
- - TRBJ1-3 TRBV18 TGTGCCAGCTCACCAGGTGCCGGCTCTGGAAACACCATATATTTT CASSPGAGSGNTIYF
- many TRBJ2-1 TRBV10-3 TGTGCCGGAAGGGACACGTCGGTAAATGAGCAGTTCTTC CAGRDTSVNEQFF
TRBD1 many TRBJ1-2 TRBV10-3 TGTGCCATCAGTGACGGACAGGTTTTAAGCTACACCTTC CAISDGQVLSYTF
TRBD2 few TRBJ2-5 TRBV6-5 TGTGCCAGCAGAGGGACTACCCAAGAGACCCAGTACTTC CASRGTTQETQYF
TRBD1 - TRBJ1-4 TRBV6-6 TGTGCCAGCAGTGGGACAGGGGGCGATTCGGAAAAACTGTTTTTT CASSGTGGDSEKLFF
TRBD1 - TRBJ1-4 TRBV7-2 TGTGCCAGCAGCCCCAGGGGGCTGTGGGGTGAAAAACTGTTTTTT CASSPRGLWGEKLFF
- many TRBJ2-2 TRBV10-2 TGCGCCAGCAGTGAGCATGGGACCCCCACCGGGGAGCTGTTTTTT CASSEHGTPTGELFF
- few TRBJ2-4 TRBV12-3/TRBV12-4 TGTGCCAGCAGCTCGGACAGCCGACCCAAAAACATTCAGTACTTC CASSSDSRPKNIQYF
- many TRBJ2-7 TRBV12-3/TRBV12-4 TGTGCCAGCAGTTTAAGGGGGTTACCCTACGAGCAGTACTTC CASSLRGLPYEQYF